This TCR beta chain derives from a study of control samples from healthy donors and cancer patients. Here immunoSEQ multiplex PCR was the method, and the copy in TCRdb shows in-frame clones only, minus some. The data hold approximately 100,000 clones, with approximately 84% observed a single time. CDR3 length: 13 amino acids. The germline V and J ends were trimmed by 6 bases and 4 bases, with 12 bases remaining between them. Germline loops: CDR1 MRHNA, CDR2 SNTAGT. With regard to this clone: This specimen includes other DNA sequences encoding the same CDR3.

Input material: PBMCs. The sequence was obtained from a man between 65 and 79 years old with lung cancer. The chain carries TRBV6-4 and TRBJ2-5; D may match TRBD1 or TRBD2 (5 bases each). The DNA of the CDR3 is TGTGCCAGCAGCCGGGACGGTGGAGAGACCCAGTACTTC. Translation gives CASSRDGGETQYF.